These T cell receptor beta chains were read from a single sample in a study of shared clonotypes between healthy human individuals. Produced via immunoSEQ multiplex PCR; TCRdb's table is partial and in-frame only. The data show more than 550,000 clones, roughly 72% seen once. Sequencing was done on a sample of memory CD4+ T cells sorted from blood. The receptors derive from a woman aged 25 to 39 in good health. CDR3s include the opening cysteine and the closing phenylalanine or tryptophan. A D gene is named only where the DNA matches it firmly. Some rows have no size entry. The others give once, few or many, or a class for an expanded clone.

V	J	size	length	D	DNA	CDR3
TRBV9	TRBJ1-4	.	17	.	TGTGCCAGCAGCGGTGAACAGCTAGTTGCAACTAATGAAAAACTGTTTTTT	CASSGEQLVATNEKLFF
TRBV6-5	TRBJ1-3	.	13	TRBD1	TGTGCCAGTGGGACAGGCTCTGGAAACACCATATATTTT	CASGTGSGNTIYF
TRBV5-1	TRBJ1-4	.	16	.	TGCGCCAGCAGCTTGAGGGGCGCAGGAGACGGTGAAAAACTGTTTTTT	CASSLRGAGDGEKLFF
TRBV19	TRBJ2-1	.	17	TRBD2	TGTGCCAGTAGTATAGGTAGCGGGAGAGCATATTACAATGAGCAGTTCTTC	CASSIGSGRAYYNEQFF
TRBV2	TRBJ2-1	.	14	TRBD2	TGTGCCAGCATAAACTCGTCTGGCGGGAGGCGGGGATTCTTC	CASINSSGGRRGFF
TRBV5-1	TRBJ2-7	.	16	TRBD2	TGCGCCAGCAGCTTGGGGGGTGTGGCGGGAGGCTACGAGCAGTACTTC	CASSLGGVAGGYEQYF
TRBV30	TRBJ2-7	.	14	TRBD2	TGTGCCTGGAATCGGCTAGCGGGCGCCGAGGAGCAGTACTTC	CAWNRLAGAEEQYF
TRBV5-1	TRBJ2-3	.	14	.	TGCGCCAGCAGCTTCGAGACTAGGCAAGATACGCAGTATTTT	CASSFETRQDTQYF
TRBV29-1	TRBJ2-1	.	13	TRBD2	TGCAGCGCGCTAGCGGAATACTACAATGAGCAGTTCTTC	CSALAEYYNEQFF
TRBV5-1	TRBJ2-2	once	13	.	TGCGCCAGCAGCTTGGAACCTTCCGGGGAGCTGTTTTTT	CASSLEPSGELFF